A single sample is the source of the 32 T cell receptor beta chains below, sequenced in a study of Ad26.COV2.S vaccination and SARS-CoV-2 variants. This table comes from immunoSEQ multiplex PCR, and its TCRdb copy is limited to in-frame clones, with some not included. Of about 680,000 clones in the sample, 89% were seen once. As to treatment: around 19 received Ad26.COV2.S at low or high dose, single or two shots; 5 received placebo; per-sample allocation not given. Sampling was done on day 63 after the first vaccine or placebo injection. This specimen consisted of peripheral blood, obtained in a trial of Ad26.COV2.S vaccine versus placebo. Receptors were obtained from a person between 18 and 65 years old who received the Ad26.COV2.S COVID-19 vaccine or a placebo.

The rearrangement links TRBV10-3 to TRBJ2-2; 9 bases line up with TRBD1. The CDR3 consists of 14 residues. Per germline, CDR1 ENHRY and CDR2 SYGVKD. Losses at the gene ends were 11 bases for V and 7 bases for J; bases not matched to a gene: 11. The CDR3 coding sequence is TGTGCCGTGGGACAGGGATGGGGGGACGGGGAGCTGTTTTTT. Protein: CAVGQGWGDGELFF.

The rearrangement joins TRBV16 to TRBJ2-1, with 7 bases identical to TRBD2. Losses at the gene ends were 3 bases for V and 7 bases for J; bases not matched to a gene: 6. CDR3 length equals 14 residues. The germline V gene encodes CDR1 KGHSY and CDR2 FQNENV. The CDR3 sequence: CASSHILSGNEQFF. DNA for the CDR3: TGTGCCAGCAGCCATATTCTTAGCGGGAATGAGCAGTTCTTC.

This chain links TRBV7-3 with TRBJ2-1; the D is unclear. This CDR3 contains 13 residues. Germline values: CDR1 SGHTA, CDR2 FQGTGA. Trimming shortened V by 3 bases and J by 5 bases, and 8 bases separated the two germline ends. The CDR3 region has the DNA TGTGCCAGCAGCTTGAAGAAAGACAATGAGCAGTTCTTC. Protein: CASSLKKDNEQFF.

The chain uses TRBV7-2 and TRBJ2-1; 9 bases line up with TRBD2. The V gene's germline CDR1 is SGHTA and CDR2 FQGNSA. This CDR3 has 15 residues. Trimming removed 7 bases from V and 10 bases from J; junction bases left unmatched: 14. CDR3 protein: CASTRDYSGRREQFF. The CDR3 DNA reads TGTGCCAGCACCCGGGACTATAGCGGGAGAAGAGAGCAGTTCTTC.

A note on this clone: Other DNA sequences in this specimen translate into the identical CDR3. This chain joins TRBV5-1 and TRBJ1-3; 7 nucleotides align to TRBD1. Germline V gene data show CDR1 as SGHRS and CDR2 as YFSETQ. V dropped 0 bases and J dropped 4; count of bases not matched to a gene: 1. The CDR3 has 14 residues. The CDR3 region is CASSLGDSGNTIYF. CDR3 nucleotide sequence: TGCGCCAGCAGCTTGGGGGACAGCGGAAACACCATATATTTT.

This chain joins TRBV4-1 and TRBJ2-2; D possibly corresponds to TRBD2 (5 bases). CDR1 and CDR2 from the germline V gene are MGHRA and YSYEKL. This CDR3 is 16 amino acids long. V lost 4 bases and J lost 10, with 22 bases in between. DNA for the CDR3: TGCGCCAGCAGCCGGGATCTAGCCCGATCGGCGGCGGAGCTGTTTTTT. This translates into CASSRDLARSAAELFF.

The rearrangement joins TRBV2 to TRBJ1-1; possibly TRBD1 for D (5 bases). Trimming cost V 0 bases and J 3 bases, with 11 bases left between them. The CDR3 is 15 amino acids. Germline values: CDR1 SNHLY, CDR2 FYNNEI. CDR3 sequence: CASSEAPGRDTEAFF. The CDR3 region has the DNA TGTGCCAGCAGTGAAGCGCCAGGGAGGGACACTGAAGCTTTCTTT.

The chain links TRBV6-6 to TRBJ2-7; 8 bases are a match to TRBD2. V lost 5 bases and J lost 4; bases outside the gene matches: 4. CDR3 size: 13 residues. Germline V CDR1 and CDR2: MNHNY, SVGAGI (reference sequence). The CDR3 coding sequence is TGTGCCAGCAGTACGACTAGCGTGTACGAGCAGTACTTC. It yields the protein CASSTTSVYEQYF.

The CDR3 loop is CASSLAGSGVRYF. The DNA of the CDR3 is TGTGCCAGCAGCTTGGCAGGTAGCGGGGTTAGGTATTTT. The chain uses TRBV5-4 and TRBJ2-3, with 8 positions matching TRBD2. CDR3 length equals 13 residues. Per the germline V gene, CDR1 is SGHNT and CDR2 is YYREEE (reference sequence). The V segment lost 0 bases and the J segment 14 bases; nucleotides outside the gene matches: 8.

The rearrangement uses TRBV3-1 (or the pseudogene TRBV3-2) and TRBJ2-7, with TRBD1 matching over 11 bases. Germline V gene lookup returns CDR1 LGHDT and CDR2 YNNKEL (reference sequence). CDR3 length: 15 amino acids. Germline trimming cut 4 bases from V and 2 bases from J; bases unmatched to any gene: 4. The CDR3 reads CASSPGTGGPYEQYF. CDR3 sequence (DNA): TGTGCCAGCAGCCCCGGGACAGGGGGTCCCTACGAGCAGTACTTC.

The chain uses TRBV3-1 (or the pseudogene TRBV3-2) and TRBJ1-5, with 8 nucleotides matching TRBD1. Per germline, CDR1 LGHDT and CDR2 YNNKEL (reference sequence). CDR3 length: 13 residues. Trimming removed 4 bases from V and 6 bases from J; junction bases left unmatched: 2. The CDR3 is CASSRTGSQPQHF. DNA for the CDR3: TGTGCCAGCAGCCGGACAGGGTCTCAGCCCCAGCATTTT.

The rearrangement joins TRBV6-4 to TRBJ1-2; D not certain. V was trimmed by 0 bases and J by 8 bases, leaving 13 bases between them. Germline values: CDR1 MRHNA, CDR2 SNTAGT. This CDR3 region has 14 residues. The CDR3 nucleotides read TGTGCCAGCAGTGACTCCTACCTGTCGGCGGGCTACACCTTC. This translates into CASSDSYLSAGYTF.

The rearrangement joins TRBV10-2 to TRBJ2-1; perhaps D is TRBD1 or TRBD2 (5 bases each). V was trimmed by 7 bases and J by 7 bases, leaving 20 bases between them. The CDR3 sequence is 15 residues long. The germline V gene encodes CDR1 WSHSY and CDR2 SAAADI. CDR3 DNA: TGCGCCAGCACCAAGGACACCCTGGGGGTGAATGAGCAGTTCTTC. The encoded protein is CASTKDTLGVNEQFF.

This chain uses TRBV6-5 with TRBJ2-3, with TRBD2 identical over 8 bases. CDR3 size: 16 residues. The V gene end was trimmed by 4 bases and the J gene end by 8 bases; junction bases not matched to a gene: 14. Germline CDR1 is MNHEY and CDR2 is SVGAGI. In DNA, the CDR3 is TGTGCCAGCAGTTCCCGAACGGGGGGGACTCAGCGTACGCAGTATTTT. Protein product: CASSSRTGGTQRTQYF.

The chain links TRBV14 to TRBJ2-3; 10 nucleotides line up with TRBD2. J gave up 4 bases and V 1 base, and 11 bases lay outside the gene matches. In germline, CDR1 is SGHDN, CDR2 FVKESK. This CDR3 has 18 amino acids. CDR3 residues: CASSQVTSGSLWADTQYF. CDR3 sequence (DNA): TGTGCCAGCAGCCAAGTGACTAGCGGGTCCCTATGGGCAGATACGCAGTATTTT. The full variable domain, in which reference TRBV14 and TRBJ2-3 provide the parts outside the CDR3, is EAGVTQFPSHSVIEKGQTVTLRCDPISGHDNLYWYRRVMGKEIKFLLHFVKESKQDESGMPNNRFLAERTGGTYSTLKVQPAELEDSGVYFCASSQVTSGSLWADTQYFGPGTRLTVL.

The genes are TRBV18 and TRBJ1-4; D remains ambiguous. V dropped 2 bases and J dropped 0 bases, with 10 bases sitting between them. This CDR3 is 16 amino acids long. Germline CDR1 and CDR2: KGHSH and LQKENI. DNA for the CDR3: TGTGCCAGCTCACCAAGTGGGAGTGCAACTAATGAAAAACTGTTTTTT. It encodes CASSPSGSATNEKLFF.

The chain combines TRBV11-2 with TRBJ1-2; D call uncertain. Germline values: CDR1 SGHAT, CDR2 FQNNGV. CDR3 size: 16 residues. Between the trimmed V and J ends, which lost 5 bases and 3 bases, there was a span of 19 bases. The CDR3 coding sequence is TGTGCCAGCAGCCCCAGTGCGGGTTATTCGGACTATGGCTACACCTTC. Its translation: CASSPSAGYSDYGYTF.

The rearrangement uses TRBV19 and TRBJ2-1, with 7 bases identical to TRBD2. There are 16 residues in the CDR3. Germline trimming cut 0 bases from V and 4 bases from J; bases unmatched to any gene: 6. CDR1 and CDR2 (germline): LNHDA, SQIVND (reference sequence). CDR3 sequence (DNA): TGTGCCAGTAGTATAGAAGGGACTAAGAATTACAATGAGCAGTTCTTC. This sequence encodes CASSIEGTKNYNEQFF.

The gene calls are TRBV3-1 (or the pseudogene TRBV3-2) and TRBJ1-2; 8 bases fit TRBD1. V shed 2 bases, J shed 3 bases, and the junction held 17 bases outside the gene matches. The CDR3 spans 19 residues. CDR1 LGHDT and CDR2 YNNKEL come from the germline V gene (reference sequence). The chain's CDR3 is CASSQTLLTTGGRDYGYTF. The DNA for the CDR3 is TGTGCCAGCAGCCAAACCCTCCTGACCACAGGGGGGAGGGACTATGGCTACACCTTC.

V gene TRBV5-8 combines with J gene TRBJ1-1; 8 nucleotides agree with TRBD1. After removal of 4 bases from V and 1 base from J, the junction contained 9 bases not matched to a gene. Germline V gene lookup returns CDR1 SGHTS and CDR2 YDEGEE. The CDR3 consists of 16 residues. DNA for the CDR3: TGTGCCAGCAGCCCTGACAGGGGCCGCCCGAACACTGAAGCTTTCTTT. It encodes CASSPDRGRPNTEAFF.

The V call is TRBV12-5, the J call TRBJ2-3; D possibly matches TRBD1 or TRBD2 (6 bases each). Trimming removed 4 bases at V and 6 bases at J, with 14 bases between. The germline gives CDR1 LGHNT, CDR2 FRNRAP. The CDR3 runs 14 residues. The CDR3 nucleotides read TGTGCTAGTGGTTGGGGGGCGCCTAGGGATACGCAGTATTTT. Translating it yields CASGWGAPRDTQYF.

The chain has TRBV19 and TRBJ2-2; D is undetermined. Germline loops: CDR1 LNHDA, CDR2 SQIVND (reference sequence). This CDR3 has 14 residues. V was cut by 5 bases and J by 3 bases, with 10 bases left in between. The CDR3 DNA reads TGTGCCAGTAGTGACGGAGAGTACACCGGGGAGCTGTTTTTT. This encodes CASSDGEYTGELFF.

V usage is TRBV19 and J usage is TRBJ2-4, with D possibly being TRBD1 or TRBD2 (6 bases each). The CDR3 covers 15 residues. V shed 6 bases and J shed 4 bases, with 16 bases lying between them. Germline CDR1 reads LNHDA; CDR2 reads SQIVND (reference sequence). CDR3 protein: CASSLLAGQKNIQYF. CDR3 nucleotide sequence: TGTGCCAGTAGCCTTCTTGCGGGACAAAAAAACATTCAGTACTTC.

The chain combines TRBV18 with TRBJ2-2; no clear D gene. This CDR3 has 19 amino acids. V lost 3 bases and J 0 bases, leaving 20 bases between the germline ends. Germline CDR1 and CDR2: KGHSH and LQKENI. The CDR3 region has the DNA TGTGCCAGCTCACCTCTCCCACCCGGACCCTCCTCGAACACCGGGGAGCTGTTTTTT. It encodes CASSPLPPGPSSNTGELFF.

V usage is TRBV15 and J usage is TRBJ1-4; maybe TRBD1 (5 bases). CDR1 and CDR2 (germline): LNHNV, YYDKDF (reference sequence). This CDR3 region has 14 residues. Between the trimmed V and J ends, which lost 1 base and 8 bases, there was a span of 11 bases. CDR3 coding DNA: TGTGCCACCAGCAGAGGAGGGGTCGGGGAAAAACTGTTTTTT. This sequence encodes CATSRGGVGEKLFF.

The V and J genes are TRBV6-5 and TRBJ2-7, with D possibly being TRBD1 (6 bases). The CDR3 covers 14 residues. Trimming took off 6 bases at V and 6 bases at J, with 18 bases between the two ends. The germline V gene has CDR1 MNHEY and CDR2 SVGAGI. The CDR3 nucleotides are TGTGCCAGCAGCGCGGGCCCGGACAGAGTCGAGCAGTACTTC. Protein sequence: CASSAGPDRVEQYF.

Only one count was recorded for this clone. This chain uses TRBV7-9 with TRBJ2-1; D possibly uses TRBD1 or TRBD2 (5 bases each). With 5 bases removed from V and 6 bases from J, the gap between germline ends came to 11 bases. CDR3 length: 13 amino acids. Germline V gives CDR1 SEHNR, CDR2 FQNEAQ (reference sequence). In DNA, the CDR3 is TGTGCCAGCAGCCCAGCCGGGACCAATGAGCAGTTCTTC. Protein: CASSPAGTNEQFF.

The rearrangement uses TRBV4-1 and TRBJ2-2; unclear D gene. The V and J ends lost 3 bases and 4 bases respectively, with 15 bases between them. CDR3 length equals 16 residues. Germline assignment: CDR1 MGHRA and CDR2 YSYEKL. CDR3: CASSHFIGQATGELFF. For the CDR3, the DNA is TGCGCCAGCAGCCATTTCATCGGGCAAGCCACCGGGGAGCTGTTTTTT.

The chain uses TRBV19 and TRBJ1-1; TRBD1 matches at 8 bases. The V and J ends lost 6 bases and 3 bases, in that order; junction bases with no gene match: 6. Germline CDR1 and CDR2: LNHDA and SQIVND (reference sequence). The CDR3 loop spans 14 amino acids. This CDR3 is CASSRQGTYTEAFF. CDR3 DNA: TGTGCCAGTAGCCGACAGGGGACCTACACTGAAGCTTTCTTT.

The chain has TRBV7-9 and TRBJ2-1; D is unclear. CDR1 and CDR2 from the germline V gene are SEHNR and FQNEAQ (reference sequence). The V end was cut by 5 bases, the J end by 0 bases, with 11 bases between. This CDR3 spans 15 amino acids. The CDR3 reads CASSPRRPSYNEQFF. The DNA of the CDR3 is TGTGCCAGCAGCCCTCGCCGACCCTCCTACAATGAGCAGTTCTTC.

The chain recombines TRBV5-1 with TRBJ2-5; no clear D gene. Germline assignment: CDR1 SGHRS and CDR2 YFSETQ. The length of the CDR3 is 13 residues. V was cut by 1 base and J by 2 bases, with 6 bases left in between. Here the CDR3 reads CASSLPFQETQYF. DNA of the CDR3: TGCGCCAGCAGCTTGCCGTTTCAAGAGACCCAGTACTTC.

A note on this clone: Additional DNA sequences in this sample encode the identical CDR3. V and J are TRBV7-9 and TRBJ2-5, with D uncertain. This CDR3 has 11 amino acids. Between the trimmed V and J ends, which lost 5 bases and 5 bases, there was a span of 6 bases. Germline V CDR1 and CDR2: SEHNR, FQNEAQ (reference sequence). CDR3 DNA sequence: TGTGCCAGCAGCCTAGTGGAGACCCAGTACTTC. This sequence encodes CASSLVETQYF.